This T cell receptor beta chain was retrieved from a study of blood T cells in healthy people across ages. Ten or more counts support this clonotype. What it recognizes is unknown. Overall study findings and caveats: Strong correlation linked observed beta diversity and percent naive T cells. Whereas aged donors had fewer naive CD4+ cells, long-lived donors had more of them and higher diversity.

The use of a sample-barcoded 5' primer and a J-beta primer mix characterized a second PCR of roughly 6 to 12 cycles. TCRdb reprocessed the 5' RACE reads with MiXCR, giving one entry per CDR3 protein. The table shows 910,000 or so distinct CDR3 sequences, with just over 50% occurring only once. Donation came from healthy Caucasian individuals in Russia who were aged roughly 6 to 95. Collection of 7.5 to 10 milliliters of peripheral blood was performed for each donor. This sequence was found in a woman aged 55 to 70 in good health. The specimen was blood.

The CDR3 loop reads CASSLGAQGGQPQHF. The CDR3 DNA reads TGTGCCAGCAGCTTAGGGGCACAGGGGGGACAGCCCCAGCATTTT. The chain recombines TRBV7-2 with TRBJ1-5; the match to TRBD1 covers 8 bases. The V and J ends lost 1 base and 7 bases, in that order; junction bases with no gene match: 6. The CDR3 runs 15 residues. Germline CDR1 SGHTA, CDR2 FQGNSA.